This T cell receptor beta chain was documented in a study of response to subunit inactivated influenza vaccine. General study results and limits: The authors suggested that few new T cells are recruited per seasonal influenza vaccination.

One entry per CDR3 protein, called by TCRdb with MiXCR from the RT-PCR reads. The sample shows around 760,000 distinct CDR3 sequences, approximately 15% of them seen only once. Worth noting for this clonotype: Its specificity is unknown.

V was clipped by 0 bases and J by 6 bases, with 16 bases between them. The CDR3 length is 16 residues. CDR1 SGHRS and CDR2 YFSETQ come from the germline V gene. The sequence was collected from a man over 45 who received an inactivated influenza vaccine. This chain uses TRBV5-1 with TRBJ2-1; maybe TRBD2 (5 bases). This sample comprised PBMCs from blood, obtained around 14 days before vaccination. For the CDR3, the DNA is TGCGCCAGCAGCTTGGCCGTGGGAGAGTGGGCCAATGAGCAGTTCTTC. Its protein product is CASSLAVGEWANEQFF.